This T cell receptor (beta chain) was captured in a study of response to subunit inactivated influenza vaccine. Broader study findings: A suggestion made by the authors is that each seasonal influenza vaccination recruits few new T cells.

As concerns this clonotype: What it binds is unknown.

MiXCR, applied by TCRdb to the RT-PCR reads, yields one record per CDR3 protein. This table holds hundreds of thousands of distinct CDR3 sequences, 25% found once. V was clipped by 6 bases and J by 9 bases, with 9 bases between them. The CDR3 contains 11 residues. The sequence came from a man over 45 who received an inactivated influenza vaccine. This material consisted of CD4+ T cells sorted from PBMCs, taken 4 to 6 days after vaccination. The chain has TRBV12-3 or TRBV12-4 and TRBJ1-5; the D is unclear. CDR3 in amino acids: CASSHRGPQHF. CDR3 DNA sequence: TGTGCCAGCAGCCACCGCGGGCCCCAGCATTTT.